A selection of T cell receptor beta chains follows, all from one sample in a study of blood T cell repertoires in COVID-19. Repertoires were generated with immunoSEQ multiplex PCR, while TCRdb's copy carries only in-frame clones and drops some. Of about 290,000 clones in the sample, around 89% were seen once. Sequencing was done on a sample of peripheral blood. These receptors all stem from a man in his forties with acute or convalescent COVID-19. Both conserved end residues are part of each CDR3. The order of the fields is J gene, D gene, clone size, V gene, CDR3 DNA, CDR3 protein. A D gene is named only where the DNA matches it firmly. Not all rows give a size; the values are once, few, many and, for expanded clones, a class.

J gene: TRBJ2-2; D gene: -; clone size: -; V gene: TRBV2; CDR3 DNA: TGTGCCAGCAGTGAAGCTTCGGTGTCGGGGGCCGGGGAGCTGTTTTTT; CDR3 protein: CASSEASVSGAGELFF
J gene: TRBJ2-1; D gene: -; clone size: -; V gene: TRBV25-1; CDR3 DNA: TGTGCCAGCAGTGAAACGAGGAAAGGGGGAGCCTACAATGAGCAGTTCTTC; CDR3 protein: CASSETRKGGAYNEQFF
J gene: TRBJ2-3; D gene: -; clone size: -; V gene: TRBV3-1/TRBV3-2; CDR3 DNA: TGTGCCAGCAGCGACTTGGCGGGACCCTATACGCAGTATTTT; CDR3 protein: CASSDLAGPYTQYF
J gene: TRBJ1-6; D gene: -; clone size: -; V gene: TRBV19; CDR3 DNA: TGTGCCAGTAGCGCACAGGGTCGTAATTCACCCCTCCACTTT; CDR3 protein: CASSAQGRNSPLHF
J gene: TRBJ1-4; D gene: -; clone size: -; V gene: TRBV5-8; CDR3 DNA: TGTGCCAGCAGCTTGGGTCAAACCCCTGCGGATGAAAAACTGTTTTTT; CDR3 protein: CASSLGQTPADEKLFF
J gene: TRBJ2-2; D gene: TRBD2; clone size: few; V gene: TRBV6-1; CDR3 DNA: TGTGCCAGCAGTGAAGCGCTGGGCGGGGGGGCCACCGGGGAGCTGTTTTTT; CDR3 protein: CASSEALGGGATGELFF
J gene: TRBJ1-6; D gene: -; clone size: -; V gene: TRBV28; CDR3 DNA: TGTGCCAGCAGTTTAAGGAGGGACTCACCCCTCCACTTT; CDR3 protein: CASSLRRDSPLHF
J gene: TRBJ2-7; D gene: TRBD1; clone size: -; V gene: TRBV25-1; CDR3 DNA: TGTGCCAGCAGGAAGACAGGGGCCCCATTCTACGAGCAGTACTTC; CDR3 protein: CASRKTGAPFYEQYF
J gene: TRBJ2-6; D gene: TRBD1; clone size: -; V gene: TRBV7-3; CDR3 DNA: TGTGCCACAAGGGAGGCAGGGGGCTTCTCTGGGGCCAACGTCCTGACTTTC; CDR3 protein: CATREAGGFSGANVLTF
J gene: TRBJ2-3; D gene: TRBD2; clone size: -; V gene: TRBV5-1; CDR3 DNA: TGCGCCAGCAGCTTAACGACTAGCATGGAAGATACGCAGTATTTT; CDR3 protein: CASSLTTSMEDTQYF
J gene: TRBJ2-1; D gene: TRBD2; clone size: once; V gene: TRBV6-5; CDR3 DNA: TGTGCCAGCAGTTCAGCCGCGGGGGGGTACAATGAGCAGTTCTTC; CDR3 protein: CASSSAAGGYNEQFF